Below, 23 T cell receptor beta chains from the same sample are listed, as sequenced in a study of cytomegalovirus exposure and HLA in healthy donors. TCRdb's copy holds only in-frame clones and misses some; the assay was immunoSEQ multiplex PCR. The table records roughly 220,000 clones, 80% to 95% of them present only once. The specimen sequenced was PBMCs. Source of these receptors: a woman aged 18-30 years in good health and CMV-seronegative.

This clone was seen a single time. The chain joins TRBV27 to TRBJ2-1; 12 nucleotides line up with TRBD2. Germline V gene data show CDR1 as MNHEY and CDR2 as SMNVEV (reference sequence). Trimming took 8 bases from V and 6 from J; bases not matched to a gene: 8. The CDR3 runs 15 residues. The chain's CDR3 is CASGPSGRAFNEQFF. In nucleotides, the CDR3 is TGTGCCAGCGGGCCTAGCGGGAGGGCCTTCAATGAGCAGTTCTTC.

This chain connects TRBV30 to TRBJ1-3; TRBD1 matches at 12 bases. Germline CDR1 is GTSNPN and CDR2 is SVGIG (reference sequence). The CDR3 is 16 amino acids. After removal of 0 bases from V and 4 bases from J, the junction contained 4 bases not matched to a gene. The CDR3 reads CAWSVRDRGLGNTIYF. DNA of the CDR3: TGTGCCTGGAGTGTACGGGACAGGGGGCTAGGAAACACCATATATTTT.

The CDR3 protein is CASSPGGLGTEAFF. The DNA of the CDR3 is TGTGCCAGCAGCCCGGGAGGGTTGGGCACTGAAGCTTTCTTT. The chain couples TRBV7-9 to TRBJ1-1; D ambiguous. This CDR3 has 14 residues. V gave up 5 bases and J gave up 4 bases, with 14 bases separating them. Per the germline V gene, CDR1 is SEHNR and CDR2 is FQNEAQ (reference sequence).

This chain connects TRBV27 to TRBJ2-7, with 9 bases fitting TRBD2. The V and J ends lost 5 bases and 0 bases, in that order; junction bases with no gene match: 8. This CDR3 is built from 16 residues. Germline-derived CDR1 and CDR2 are MNHEY and SMNVEV (reference sequence). CDR3 DNA sequence: TGTGCCAGCAGTCCGATCTTAGCGGGGGCCTCCTACGAGCAGTACTTC. Translation: CASSPILAGASYEQYF.

The J gene is TRBJ1-1, the V gene TRBV4-1, with 9 positions matching TRBD1. Germline V lookup: CDR1 MGHRA, CDR2 YSYEKL. V trimming: 0 bases; J trimming: 7 bases; junction bases outside the gene matches: 12. CDR3 size: 17 residues. As DNA, the CDR3 is TGCGCCAGCAGCCAAGATTTTGCGGGACAGGGATTCGTTGAAGCTTTCTTT. Translated: CASSQDFAGQGFVEAFF.

The chain combines TRBV5-1 with TRBJ2-7; the D gene is possibly TRBD1 (6 bases). The V end lost 5 bases, the J end lost 0 bases, and 24 bases lay between the germline ends. This CDR3 has 18 residues. CDR1 and CDR2 from the germline V gene are SGHRS and YFSETQ. The CDR3, as DNA: TGCGCCAGCAGTAGATCCCTGCGGCAGCAGGGGTACTCCTACGAGCAGTACTTC. It encodes CASSRSLRQQGYSYEQYF.

Only one count was recorded for this clone. The chain links TRBV5-1 to TRBJ2-3; 13 bases are shared with TRBD2. Germline V gene data show CDR1 as SGHRS and CDR2 as YFSETQ. Trimming took 3 bases from V and 1 from J; bases not matched to a gene: 5. The CDR3 contains 17 residues. The CDR3 nucleotides read TGCGCCAGCAGCTGGTGGACTAGCGGGAGCCGCACAGATACGCAGTATTTT. Its translation: CASSWWTSGSRTDTQYF.

V gene TRBV5-4 combines with J gene TRBJ2-1, with D perhaps TRBD1 (5 bases). The CDR3 consists of 13 residues. CDR1 SGHNT and CDR2 YYREEE come from the germline V gene (reference sequence). V was trimmed by 1 base and J by 4 bases, leaving 6 bases between them. Here the CDR3 DNA reads TGTGCCAGCAGCTTGAGGGGATACAATGAGCAGTTCTTC. Translated: CASSLRGYNEQFF.

In its sample, this clone was seen a few times. V usage is TRBV11-2 and J usage is TRBJ1-1; D gene ambiguous. This CDR3 spans 12 amino acids. V was clipped by 1 base and J by 6 bases, with 6 bases between them. The germline V gene encodes CDR1 SGHAT and CDR2 FQNNGV. As DNA, the CDR3 is TGTGCCAGCAGCTTAGGTATTTCTGAAGCTTTCTTT. Encoded protein: CASSLGISEAFF.

The chain couples TRBV28 to TRBJ1-1; the D is unclear. V lost 5 bases, J lost 0 bases, and 7 bases lay in between. CDR1 and CDR2 from the germline V gene are MDHEN and SYDVKM. There are 13 residues in the CDR3. The DNA for the CDR3 is TGTGCCAGCAGTACTCCAATGAACACTGAAGCTTTCTTT. Translation gives CASSTPMNTEAFF. Looking up the rest from reference TRBV28 and TRBJ1-1 gives the full variable domain: DVKVTQSSRYLVKRTGEKVFLECVQDMDHENMFWYRQDPGLGLRLIYFSYDVKMKEKGDIPEGYSVSREKKERFSLILESASTNQTSMYLCASSTPMNTEAFFGQGTRLTVV.

V gene TRBV27 combines with J gene TRBJ2-1, with TRBD1 as a possible D gene (6 bases). The CDR3 spans 17 residues. Trimming cost V 3 bases and J 9 bases, with 24 bases left between them. Germline-derived CDR1 and CDR2 are MNHEY and SMNVEV (reference sequence). The CDR3 is CASSFHYLPGLGGEQFF. As DNA, the CDR3 is TGTGCCAGCAGTTTCCACTACTTACCGGGCCTAGGGGGTGAGCAGTTCTTC.

In its sample, this clone was seen a few times. The chain is built from TRBV19 and TRBJ1-1; a possible D gene is TRBD1 (5 bases). CDR3 size: 15 residues. CDR1 and CDR2 (germline): LNHDA, SQIVND (reference sequence). V was shortened by 7 bases and J by 0 bases, with 15 bases between the two germline ends. In DNA, the CDR3 is TGTGCCAGTATTCAGGGTGCGACAGTGAACACTGAAGCTTTCTTT. The encoded protein is CASIQGATVNTEAFF.

V and J are TRBV5-4 and TRBJ2-7; TRBD2 is a possible D gene (5 bases). The germline V gene has CDR1 SGHNT and CDR2 YYREEE (reference sequence). V lost 10 bases and J 1 base, leaving 21 bases between the germline ends. The CDR3 is 15 amino acids. Written as DNA, the CDR3 is TGTGCCTATTTACCCCCATCCCGGACTTCCTACGAGCAGTACTTC. Protein product: CAYLPPSRTSYEQYF.

This sequence joins TRBV5-1 and TRBJ2-7; no clear D gene. CDR1 is SGHRS, CDR2 YFSETQ, per germline. Trimming cost V 0 bases and J 3 bases, with 7 bases left between them. The CDR3 covers 13 residues. CDR3 DNA: TGCGCCAGCAGCTTGGGGCAGAACTACGAGCAGTACTTC. Translating gives CASSLGQNYEQYF. Looking up the rest from reference TRBV5-1 and TRBJ2-7 gives the full variable domain: KAGVTQTPRYLIKTRGQQVTLSCSPISGHRSVSWYQQTPGQGLQFLFEYFSETQRNKGNFPGRFSGRQFSNSRSEMNVSTLELGDSALYLCASSLGQNYEQYFGPGTRLTVT.

J is TRBJ1-1 and V is TRBV19; D remains unclear. Germline lookup yields CDR1 LNHDA and CDR2 SQIVND (reference sequence). The V and J ends lost 2 bases and 1 base respectively, with 8 bases between them. This CDR3 is built from 14 residues. Here the CDR3 DNA reads TGTGCCAGTAGTATATTCGGGAGGAACACTGAAGCTTTCTTT. Its protein product is CASSIFGRNTEAFF.

This chain links TRBV7-9 with TRBJ1-1; 7 bases agree with TRBD1. Looked up from germline, CDR1 is SEHNR and CDR2 is FQNEAQ (reference sequence). This CDR3 is 13 amino acids long. Losses at the gene ends were 4 bases for V and 10 bases for J; bases not matched to a gene: 9. CDR3 amino acids: CASSSDREYRAFF. The CDR3 DNA follows: TGTGCCAGCAGCTCTGACAGGGAGTATCGAGCTTTCTTT.

The chain carries TRBV5-8 and TRBJ1-5; TRBD1 matches at 9 bases. The germline CDR1 and CDR2 sequences are SGHTS and YDEGEE. This CDR3 contains 17 residues. With 3 bases clipped from V and 6 bases from J, the junction kept 13 bases outside the gene matches. DNA for the CDR3: TGTGCCAGCAGCTCATTCCGACAGGGGGGAGAAGTTCAGCCCCAGCATTTT. Amino acid sequence: CASSSFRQGGEVQPQHF.

CDR3 amino acids: CASSSYTGVHREAFF. The CDR3 DNA is TGCGCCAGCAGCTCCTATACAGGGGTCCATAGAGAAGCTTTCTTT. The chain combines TRBV5-1 with TRBJ1-1; 7 bases are shared with TRBD1. The CDR3 extends over 15 amino acids. J gave up 8 bases and V 3 bases, and 13 bases lay outside the gene matches. Looked up from germline, CDR1 is SGHRS and CDR2 is YFSETQ.

The rearrangement uses TRBV15 and TRBJ2-7; weak D call: TRBD1 (6 bases). The V gene lost 4 bases and the J gene lost 7 bases, with 26 bases spanning the gap. The CDR3 covers 17 residues. Germline lookup yields CDR1 LNHNV and CDR2 YYDKDF (reference sequence). This CDR3 is CATSNWDTSITPEEQYF. The CDR3 nucleotides are TGTGCCACCAGCAACTGGGACACGTCTATCACTCCGGAGGAGCAGTACTTC.

The genes are TRBV18 and TRBJ1-1; 7 bases line up with TRBD1. The CDR3 is 14 residues long. CDR1 KGHSH and CDR2 LQKENI come from the germline V gene. The V segment lost 6 bases and the J segment 0 bases; nucleotides outside the gene matches: 4. The CDR3, as DNA: TGTGCCAGCTCCCAGACAGGGATGAACACTGAAGCTTTCTTT. The encoded protein is CASSQTGMNTEAFF.

V usage is TRBV5-1 and J usage is TRBJ2-7, with D possibly matching TRBD1 (5 bases). Germline CDR1 and CDR2: SGHRS and YFSETQ. The CDR3 runs 14 residues. V was shortened by 4 bases and J by 2 bases, with 13 bases between the two germline ends. The CDR3 nucleotides read TGCGCCAGCAGCCTGAGACAGAACCCCTACGAGCAGTACTTC. Translated: CASSLRQNPYEQYF. The variable domain in full, completed from reference TRBV5-1 and TRBJ2-7, reads KAGVTQTPRYLIKTRGQQVTLSCSPISGHRSVSWYQQTPGQGLQFLFEYFSETQRNKGNFPGRFSGRQFSNSRSEMNVSTLELGDSALYLCASSLRQNPYEQYFGPGTRLTVT.

This rearrangement joins TRBV10-1 to TRBJ2-1; D is unclear. From germline, CDR1 is WNHNN and CDR2 SYGVQD (reference sequence). The CDR3 length is 14 residues. Trimming left V 3 bases short and J 0 bases short, with 6 bases between. CDR3 DNA sequence: TGCGCCAGCAGTGACACGAGCTCCTACAATGAGCAGTTCTTC. Its protein is CASSDTSSYNEQFF.

The V call is TRBV30, the J call TRBJ2-2, with 8 bases matching TRBD2. Germline V CDR1 and CDR2: GTSNPN, SVGIG (reference sequence). This CDR3 contains 14 residues. V dropped 2 bases and J dropped 6; count of bases not matched to a gene: 5. DNA of the CDR3: TGTGCCTGGAGTTACGGGAGGGCCCCCGGGGAGCTGTTTTTT. Translation: CAWSYGRAPGELFF.